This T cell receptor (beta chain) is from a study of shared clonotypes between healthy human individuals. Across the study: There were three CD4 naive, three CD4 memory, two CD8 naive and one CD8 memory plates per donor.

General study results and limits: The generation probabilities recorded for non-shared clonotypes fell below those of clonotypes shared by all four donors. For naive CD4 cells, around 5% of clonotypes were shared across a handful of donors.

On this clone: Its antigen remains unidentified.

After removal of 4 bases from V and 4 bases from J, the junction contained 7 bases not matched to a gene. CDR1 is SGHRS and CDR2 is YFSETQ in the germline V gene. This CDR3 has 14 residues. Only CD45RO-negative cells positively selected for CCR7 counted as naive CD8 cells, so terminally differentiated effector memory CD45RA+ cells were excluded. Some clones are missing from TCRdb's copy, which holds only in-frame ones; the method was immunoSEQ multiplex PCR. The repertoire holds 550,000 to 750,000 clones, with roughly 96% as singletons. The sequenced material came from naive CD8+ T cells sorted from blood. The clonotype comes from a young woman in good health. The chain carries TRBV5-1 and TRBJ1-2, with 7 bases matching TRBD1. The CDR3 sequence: CASSQEDRAYGYTF. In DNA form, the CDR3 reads TGCGCCAGCAGCCAAGAAGACAGGGCCTATGGCTACACCTTC.